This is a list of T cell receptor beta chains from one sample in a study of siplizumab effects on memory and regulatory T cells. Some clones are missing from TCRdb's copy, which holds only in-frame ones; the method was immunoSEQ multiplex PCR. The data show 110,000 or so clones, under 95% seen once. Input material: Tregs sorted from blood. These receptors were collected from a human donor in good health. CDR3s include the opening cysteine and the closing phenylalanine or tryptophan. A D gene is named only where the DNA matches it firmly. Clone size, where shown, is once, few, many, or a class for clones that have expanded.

CDR3aa: CATSQRETQYF
CDR3nt: TGTGCCACCAGCCAACGGGAGACCCAGTACTTC
d_gene: NA
v_gene: TRBV15
j_gene: TRBJ2-5
abundance: NA

CDR3aa: CASQHQGGETQYF
CDR3nt: TGCGCCAGTCAACACCAGGGGGGGGAGACCCAGTACTTC
d_gene: NA
v_gene: TRBV5-1
j_gene: TRBJ2-5
abundance: NA

CDR3aa: CASSLPDRAFF
CDR3nt: TGTGCCAGCAGTCTCCCGGACCGAGCTTTCTTT
d_gene: NA
v_gene: TRBV11-2
j_gene: TRBJ1-1
abundance: NA

CDR3aa: CASSVGQYNSPLHF
CDR3nt: TGTGCCAGCAGCGTTGGACAGTATAATTCACCCCTCCACTTT
d_gene: NA
v_gene: TRBV9
j_gene: TRBJ1-6
abundance: once

CDR3aa: CASSLEASLYGTQYF
CDR3nt: TGCGCCAGCAGCTTGGAGGCCTCTCTCTACGGGACGCAGTATTTT
d_gene: NA
v_gene: TRBV5-1
j_gene: TRBJ2-3
abundance: NA

CDR3aa: CASSRYSLLAGGYEQYF
CDR3nt: TGTGCCAGTAGTAGATACTCCCTCCTAGCGGGAGGTTACGAGCAGTACTTC
d_gene: TRBD2
v_gene: TRBV19
j_gene: TRBJ2-7
abundance: NA

CDR3aa: CASSLRDEQFF
CDR3nt: TGTGCCAGCAGCTTACGGGATGAGCAGTTCTTC
d_gene: NA
v_gene: TRBV11-2
j_gene: TRBJ2-1
abundance: NA

CDR3aa: CAISRGGQGASDTQYF
CDR3nt: TGTGCCATCAGCCGCGGCGGGCAGGGGGCCTCAGATACGCAGTATTTT
d_gene: TRBD1
v_gene: TRBV10-3
j_gene: TRBJ2-3
abundance: NA

CDR3aa: CASSQVSLAETQYF
CDR3nt: TGTGCCAGCAGCCAAGTCTCCCTGGCGGAGACCCAGTACTTC
d_gene: NA
v_gene: TRBV4-2
j_gene: TRBJ2-5
abundance: once

CDR3aa: CASSLNTGTGNTIYF
CDR3nt: TGCGCCAGCAGCTTGAACACGGGGACCGGAAACACCATATATTTT
d_gene: NA
v_gene: TRBV5-1
j_gene: TRBJ1-3
abundance: NA

CDR3aa: CASSYGQGVSGANVLTF
CDR3nt: TGTGCCAGCAGCTATGGACAGGGGGTCTCTGGGGCCAACGTCCTGACTTTC
d_gene: TRBD1
v_gene: TRBV5-4
j_gene: TRBJ2-6
abundance: NA

CDR3aa: CASSQVAGVGYEQYF
CDR3nt: TGCGCCAGCAGCCAAGTTGCAGGGGTTGGGTACGAGCAGTACTTC
d_gene: NA
v_gene: TRBV4-1
j_gene: TRBJ2-7
abundance: NA

CDR3aa: CASSQALLAGRTYEQYF
CDR3nt: TGCGCCAGCAGCCAAGCGCTTCTAGCGGGCCGAACCTACGAGCAGTACTTC
d_gene: TRBD2
v_gene: TRBV4-1
j_gene: TRBJ2-7
abundance: NA

CDR3aa: CATSGILALNEETQYF
CDR3nt: TGTGCCACCAGCGGCATACTAGCGCTCAACGAAGAGACCCAGTACTTC
d_gene: TRBD2
v_gene: TRBV15
j_gene: TRBJ2-5
abundance: NA

CDR3aa: CASSGYWAGGYNEQFF
CDR3nt: TGTGCCAGTAGTGGTTACTGGGCGGGAGGATACAATGAGCAGTTCTTC
d_gene: TRBD2
v_gene: TRBV19
j_gene: TRBJ2-1
abundance: NA

CDR3aa: CASSSPNSPLHF
CDR3nt: TGTGCCAGCAGCTCCCCAAATTCACCCCTCCACTTT
d_gene: NA
v_gene: TRBV7-2
j_gene: TRBJ1-6
abundance: once

CDR3aa: CASSRDRGLNTIYF
CDR3nt: TGTGCCAGCAGCCGGGACAGGGGGCTTAACACCATATATTTT
d_gene: TRBD1
v_gene: TRBV7-9
j_gene: TRBJ1-3
abundance: NA

CDR3aa: CATGDRYTEAFF
CDR3nt: TGTGCCACAGGGGACAGATACACTGAAGCTTTCTTT
d_gene: TRBD1
v_gene: TRBV6-1
j_gene: TRBJ1-1
abundance: NA

CDR3aa: CASSFLTDTQYF
CDR3nt: TGTGCCAGCAGCTTTTTGACAGATACGCAGTATTTT
d_gene: NA
v_gene: TRBV7-9
j_gene: TRBJ2-3
abundance: NA

CDR3aa: CASSVGLETDTQYF
CDR3nt: TGTGCCAGCAGCGTAGGACTGGAAACAGATACGCAGTATTTT
d_gene: NA
v_gene: TRBV9
j_gene: TRBJ2-3
abundance: few

CDR3aa: CASSSTGMNTEAFF
CDR3nt: TGTGCCAGCAGCTCCACCGGTATGAACACTGAAGCTTTCTTT
d_gene: NA
v_gene: TRBV7-9
j_gene: TRBJ1-1
abundance: once

CDR3aa: CASSLGQGLVVFF
CDR3nt: TGTGCCAGCAGCTTGGGACAGGGGCTGGTGGTGTTTTTT
d_gene: TRBD1
v_gene: TRBV5-8
j_gene: TRBJ2-2
abundance: NA

CDR3aa: CASGSQGHAEAFF
CDR3nt: TGCGCCAGCGGAAGTCAGGGGCACGCTGAAGCTTTCTTT
d_gene: NA
v_gene: TRBV5-1
j_gene: TRBJ1-1
abundance: NA

CDR3aa: CASRPPASAWNEQFF
CDR3nt: TGTGCCAGCAGACCCCCAGCGTCCGCGTGGAATGAGCAGTTCTTC
d_gene: NA
v_gene: TRBV2
j_gene: TRBJ2-1
abundance: NA

CDR3aa: CASSPPGQWGYTF
CDR3nt: TGTGCCAGCAGTCCACCGGGACAGTGGGGCTACACCTTC
d_gene: TRBD1
v_gene: TRBV6-5
j_gene: TRBJ1-2
abundance: NA

CDR3aa: CASSLGGGTQYF
CDR3nt: TGTGCCAGCAGCTTAGGGGGGGGTACGCAGTATTTT
d_gene: TRBD2
v_gene: TRBV11-2
j_gene: TRBJ2-3
abundance: NA

CDR3aa: CASRPPLGDNQPQHF
CDR3nt: TGTGCCAGCAGGCCCCCTCTAGGGGACAATCAGCCCCAGCATTTT
d_gene: NA
v_gene: TRBV6-6
j_gene: TRBJ1-5
abundance: NA

CDR3aa: CASSLAGQFYEQYF
CDR3nt: TGTGCCAGCAGCTTAGCGGGACAGTTCTACGAGCAGTACTTC
d_gene: TRBD1
v_gene: TRBV7-2
j_gene: TRBJ2-7
abundance: NA

CDR3aa: CASSLVGHLNNQETQYF
CDR3nt: TGTGCCAGCAGCTTAGTGGGACACCTAAATAACCAAGAGACCCAGTACTTC
d_gene: NA
v_gene: TRBV11-2
j_gene: TRBJ2-5
abundance: NA

CDR3aa: CASSMAGGLNEQFF
CDR3nt: TGTGCCAGTAGTATGGCTGGGGGCCTCAATGAGCAGTTCTTC
d_gene: NA
v_gene: TRBV19
j_gene: TRBJ2-1
abundance: NA

CDR3aa: CSVDTGNLYGYTF
CDR3nt: TGCAGCGTCGACACAGGGAACCTTTATGGCTACACCTTC
d_gene: NA
v_gene: TRBV29-1
j_gene: TRBJ1-2
abundance: NA

CDR3aa: CASSLTIAGGHHEQFF
CDR3nt: TGTGCCAGCAGCTTAACTATAGCGGGAGGGCACCATGAGCAGTTCTTC
d_gene: TRBD2
v_gene: TRBV7-3
j_gene: TRBJ2-1
abundance: NA

CDR3aa: CASSTFVFAAGRDEQYF
CDR3nt: TGTGCCAGCAGCACGTTCGTATTTGCGGCAGGGAGAGACGAGCAGTACTTC
d_gene: NA
v_gene: TRBV11-2
j_gene: TRBJ2-7
abundance: NA

CDR3aa: CASSLAYSGGQETQYF
CDR3nt: TGCGCCAGCAGCTTGGCATATAGCGGGGGGCAAGAGACCCAGTACTTC
d_gene: TRBD2
v_gene: TRBV5-1
j_gene: TRBJ2-5
abundance: NA

CDR3aa: CATSRDEGYGYTF
CDR3nt: TGTGCCACCAGCAGAGATGAGGGCTATGGCTACACCTTC
d_gene: NA
v_gene: TRBV15
j_gene: TRBJ1-2
abundance: NA

CDR3aa: CASGLVQITRGGTGELFF
CDR3nt: TGTGCTAGTGGTTTGGTACAGATTACGAGGGGGGGAACCGGGGAGCTGTTTTTT
d_gene: NA
v_gene: TRBV12-5
j_gene: TRBJ2-2
abundance: NA

CDR3aa: CASSLAGQGATDTQYF
CDR3nt: TGTGCCAGCAGCTTGGCCGGACAGGGGGCAACAGATACGCAGTATTTT
d_gene: TRBD1
v_gene: TRBV5-5
j_gene: TRBJ2-3
abundance: NA